The 8 T cell receptor beta chains in this list originate from one sample, sequenced in a study of T cells in Graves' hyperthyroidism and ophthalmopathy. The TCR beta CDR3 regions underwent amplification using RNA transcripts as the source. Carried out on the TCR CDR3, a first-round RT-PCR used the HTBI primer set. A single record per CDR3 protein comes from TCRdb applying MiXCR to the multiplex PCR reads. The sample consists of around 400,000 distinct CDR3 sequences, 15% to 17% of them appearing once. The sample was blood. The receptors shown here come from a woman between 18 and 29 years old with Graves' hyperthyroidism that later progressed to Graves' ophthalmopathy.

The chain employs TRBV7-2 and TRBJ2-2; 9 nucleotides align to TRBD1. There are 15 residues in the CDR3. Germline values: CDR1 SGHTA, CDR2 FQGNSA. J lost 5 bases, V lost 6 bases, and 7 bases had no gene match. This chain's CDR3 is CASSTQGALTGELFF. DNA for the CDR3: TGTGCCAGCAGTACACAGGGGGCGCTTACCGGGGAGCTGTTTTTT. The whole variable domain, filled in from reference TRBV7-2 and TRBJ2-2, reads GAGVSQSPSNKVTEKGKDVELRCDPISGHTALYWYRQSLGQGLEFLIYFQGNSAPDKSGLPSDRFSAERTGGSVSTLTIQRTQQEDSAVYLCASSTQGALTGELFFGEGSRLTVL.

Turning to this clonotype: One base away lies a much larger clone, so this may be a sequencing read error. The chain employs TRBV3-1 and TRBJ1-3; tentative D call: TRBD1 (5 bases). This CDR3 is built from 15 residues. V was pared by 3 bases and J by 1 base, with 10 bases between. Germline CDR1 reads LGHDT; CDR2 reads YNNKEL (reference sequence). CDR3 in amino acids: CASSQHGASGNTIYF. CDR3 nucleotide sequence: TGTGCCAGCAGCCAGCACGGGGCTTCTGGAAACACCATATATTTT.

The table lists this clonotype with many counts. The genes are TRBV11-2 and TRBJ2-1; tentative D call: TRBD2 (5 bases). CDR3 length equals 12 residues. Trimming pared 3 bases from V and 6 bases from J, leaving 6 bases between. CDR1 SGHAT and CDR2 FQNNGV come from the germline V gene. The CDR3 is CASSFGVNEQFF. The CDR3 region has the DNA TGTGCCAGCAGCTTCGGGGTCAATGAGCAGTTCTTC.

The J gene is TRBJ1-5, the V gene TRBV20-1, with 8 bases that match TRBD1. Germline-derived CDR1 and CDR2 are DFQATT and SNEGSKA (reference sequence). The CDR3 loop spans 16 amino acids. Unmatched junction bases numbered 11, after V lost 4 bases and J lost 3 bases. CDR3: CSAINRGWGPNQPQHF. The CDR3 DNA reads as TGCAGTGCTATTAACAGGGGGTGGGGTCCCAATCAGCCCCAGCATTTT.

In this sample, this clonotype turned up many times. The chain combines TRBV20-1 with TRBJ1-3; no clear D gene. Germline V gives CDR1 DFQATT, CDR2 SNEGSKA (reference sequence). The CDR3 is made up of 15 amino acids. V lost 6 bases, J lost 0 bases, and 15 bases lay in between. In nucleotides, the CDR3 is TGCAGTGCCCAATCCCCTCACAGCTCTGGAAACACCATATATTTT. As protein: CSAQSPHSSGNTIYF.

This clonotype was seen a few times. V gene TRBV30 combines with J gene TRBJ2-1, with 11 positions matching TRBD2. The V and J ends lost 4 bases and 3 bases, in that order; junction bases with no gene match: 17. CDR1 is GTSNPN, CDR2 SVGIG, per germline (reference sequence). The CDR3 is made up of 19 amino acids. The CDR3 protein is CAWKGLFPIAGGLYNEQFF. In DNA form, the CDR3 reads TGTGCCTGGAAAGGGCTCTTCCCCATAGCGGGAGGGCTCTACAATGAGCAGTTCTTC.

The V gene is TRBV2, the J gene TRBJ1-2; D gene unclear. Trimming stripped 7 bases from V and 3 bases from J, with 12 bases between. CDR1 is SNHLY, CDR2 FYNNEI, per germline. The CDR3 is 13 amino acids. The CDR3 spells CASTWPNDYGYTF. The CDR3 DNA reads TGTGCCAGCACCTGGCCGAACGACTATGGCTACACCTTC.

Many counts were recorded for this clonotype. This chain connects TRBV18 to TRBJ1-1; 7 bases fit TRBD1. This CDR3 comprises 15 residues. Germline V gives CDR1 KGHSH, CDR2 LQKENI. J gave up 0 bases and V 3 bases, and 4 bases lay outside the gene matches. CDR3 DNA sequence: TGTGCCAGCTCACCCGCCGGGACAGTGAACACTGAAGCTTTCTTT. Its protein product is CASSPAGTVNTEAFF.